This TCR beta chain comes out of a study of regulatory T cells in long-lasting Graves disease. The CDR3 is 15 residues long. V was pared by 2 bases and J by 6 bases, with 5 bases of the junction left unmatched. CDR1 is SGDLS and CDR2 is YYNGEE in the germline V gene. The time point is: newly diagnosed GD, antithyroid drugs for less than 3 months. Extracted PBMC RNA gave rise to the TCR library. Building of the TCR beta libraries involved iRepertoire HTBI primers and Arm-PCR of CDR3 regions. One entry per CDR3 protein, called by TCRdb with MiXCR from the multiplex PCR reads. Among around 450,000 distinct CDR3 sequences listed, approximately 16% were seen once. This clonotype was counted ten times or more. These data were likewise used in another study, on T cells in Graves' hyperthyroidism and ophthalmopathy. That study reports: First-round RT-PCR targeting the TCR CDR3 was performed with the HTBI primer set.

The TCR comes from a woman between 35 and 50 years old with Graves disease. This specimen was peripheral blood mononuclear cells (PBMCs), taken at new diagnosis, from a patient treated with antithyroid drugs. The gene calls are TRBV9 and TRBJ1-4, with 9 bases matching TRBD1. The CDR3, as DNA: TGTGCCAGCAGCGTGAGGACAGGGGATGATGAAAAACTGTTTTTT. Translation: CASSVRTGDDEKLFF.